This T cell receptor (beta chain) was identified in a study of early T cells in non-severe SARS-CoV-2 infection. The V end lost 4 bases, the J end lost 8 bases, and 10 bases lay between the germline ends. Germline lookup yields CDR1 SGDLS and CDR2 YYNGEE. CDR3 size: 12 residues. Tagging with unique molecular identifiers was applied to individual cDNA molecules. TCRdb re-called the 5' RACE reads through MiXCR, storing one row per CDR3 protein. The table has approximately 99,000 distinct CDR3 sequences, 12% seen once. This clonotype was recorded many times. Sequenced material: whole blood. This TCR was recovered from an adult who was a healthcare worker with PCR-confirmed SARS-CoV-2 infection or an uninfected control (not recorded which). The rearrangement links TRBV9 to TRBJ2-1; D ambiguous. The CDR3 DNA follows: TGTGCCAGCAGCCCTACCCACTATGAGCAGTTCTTC. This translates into CASSPTHYEQFF.